This T cell receptor beta chain was recorded in a study of CD8+ T cells in alopecia areata. General observations from the study: Scalp clonality decreased significantly with tofacitinib, and so did expanded CD8+ clones among the top 100. In scalp and blood during tofacitinib, many expanded lesional clones persisted. Lesional tissue from the scalp (especially in alopecia totalis/universalis) showed higher clonality than normal scalp.

RNA extraction and reverse transcription yielded cDNA as sequencing template. Generated by immunoSEQ multiplex PCR, the TCRdb table keeps only in-frame clones and is missing some. The sample consists of about 200,000 clones, about three fifths of them appearing once. Indicated treatment: oral pan-JAK inhibitor, 5-10 mg twice daily. From alopecia areata patients, lesional scalp punch biopsies and peripheral blood were collected. Details on this clone: Its matching antigen is unknown.

The V end was cut by 2 bases, the J end by 2 bases, with 4 bases between. CDR1 is SEHNR, CDR2 FQNEAQ, per germline (reference sequence). This CDR3 comprises 12 residues. The source was CD4+ T cells sorted from blood, collected at week 24, from a patient treated with tofacitinib. V and J are TRBV7-9 and TRBJ2-7; no firm D call. The TCR sequence derives from a human donor with alopecia areata. The CDR3 is CASSLTPYEQYF. As DNA, the CDR3 is TGTGCCAGCAGCTTAACTCCCTACGAGCAGTACTTC. The full variable domain, with the rest looked up from reference TRBV7-9 and TRBJ2-7, is DTGVSQNPRHKITKRGQNVTFRCDPISEHNRLYWYRQTLGQGPEFLTYFQNEAQLEKSRLLSDRFSAERPKGSFSTLEIQRTEQGDSAMYLCASSLTPYEQYFGPGTRLTVT.